This is a list of T cell receptor beta chains from one sample in a study of T cell responses to AZD1222 COVID-19 vaccine. Here immunoSEQ multiplex PCR was the method, and the copy in TCRdb shows in-frame clones only, minus some. The top ten hold about 2.5% of the sample, which has 150,000 to 200,000 clones, roughly nine tenths seen once. The starting material was peripheral blood, obtained on day 0 of AZD1222 vaccination. The receptors were sampled from an adult in good health. The CDR3 runs from the conserved cysteine through the conserved F or W. Fields, in order: clone size, D gene, J gene, V gene, CDR3 DNA, CDR3 protein. A D gene is named only where the DNA matches it firmly. Clone size, where shown, is once, few, many, or a class for clones that have expanded.

clone size: NA; D gene: TRBD2; J gene: TRBJ2-3; V gene: TRBV4-1; CDR3 DNA: TGCGCCAGCAGCCAAGCAAGTGGGGCTAGCGGGAGCACAGATACGCAGTATTTT; CDR3 protein: CASSQASGASGSTDTQYF
clone size: few; D gene: NA; J gene: TRBJ1-2; V gene: TRBV9; CDR3 DNA: TGTGCCAGCAGCGTAGAAGGGCCCGATGGCTACACCTTC; CDR3 protein: CASSVEGPDGYTF
clone size: NA; D gene: TRBD1; J gene: TRBJ2-7; V gene: TRBV5-1; CDR3 DNA: TGCGCCAGCAGCTGGGACCCCGGGACAGCTCTCTCCTACGAGCAGTACTTC; CDR3 protein: CASSWDPGTALSYEQYF
clone size: NA; D gene: NA; J gene: TRBJ1-5; V gene: TRBV19; CDR3 DNA: TGTGCCAGTCGGGACATCAGCAATCAGCCCCAGCATTTT; CDR3 protein: CASRDISNQPQHF
clone size: NA; D gene: NA; J gene: TRBJ1-2; V gene: TRBV7-8; CDR3 DNA: TGTGCCAGCAGCTTCTTCCCGGGACCCCTTCTCTATGGCTACACCTTC; CDR3 protein: CASSFFPGPLLYGYTF
clone size: NA; D gene: NA; J gene: TRBJ2-7; V gene: TRBV19; CDR3 DNA: TGTGCCAGTAGTATCGCCAGCAGGGGCTCCTACGAGCAGTACTTC; CDR3 protein: CASSIASRGSYEQYF
clone size: NA; D gene: NA; J gene: TRBJ1-5; V gene: TRBV2; CDR3 DNA: TGTGCCAGCAGTTCAAGGAATAGCAATCAGCCCCAGCATTTT; CDR3 protein: CASSSRNSNQPQHF
clone size: NA; D gene: NA; J gene: TRBJ2-7; V gene: TRBV18; CDR3 DNA: TGTGCCAGCTCCATTCGGCTGGGGGACACCTTTGAGCAGTACTTC; CDR3 protein: CASSIRLGDTFEQYF
clone size: NA; D gene: NA; J gene: TRBJ1-1; V gene: TRBV19; CDR3 DNA: TGTGCCAGTAGTGGGGTCGGGTACACTGAAGCTTTCTTT; CDR3 protein: CASSGVGYTEAFF
clone size: NA; D gene: NA; J gene: TRBJ2-7; V gene: TRBV20-1; CDR3 DNA: TGCAGTGCTAGTACCTTTGTAGCGAGGGAACCCTACGAGCAGTACTTC; CDR3 protein: CSASTFVAREPYEQYF